The sequence of this T cell receptor (beta chain) was determined in a study of cytomegalovirus exposure and HLA in healthy donors. Profiled with immunoSEQ multiplex PCR; TCRdb holds only in-frame clones, not every one. The sample has about 120,000 clones; 85% to 90% are singletons. Study conclusions and caveats: Rare TCR sequences dominated, though some public TCRs recurred in many donors. The authors enumerated around 150 TCR beta chains as linked to cytomegalovirus.

In its sample, this clone was seen once. As yet, its antigen is unknown. V was clipped by 2 bases and J by 6 bases, with 2 bases between them. In germline, CDR1 is ENHRY, CDR2 SYGVKD. This CDR3 is 11 amino acids long. The chain combines TRBV10-3 with TRBJ2-1; D not resolved. Sequences were obtained from PBMCs. This clonotype originated in a woman aged 25 to 39 in good health and CMV-seronegative. The CDR3 sequence: CAISERNEQFF. DNA of the CDR3: TGTGCCATCAGTGAGCGCAATGAGCAGTTCTTC.